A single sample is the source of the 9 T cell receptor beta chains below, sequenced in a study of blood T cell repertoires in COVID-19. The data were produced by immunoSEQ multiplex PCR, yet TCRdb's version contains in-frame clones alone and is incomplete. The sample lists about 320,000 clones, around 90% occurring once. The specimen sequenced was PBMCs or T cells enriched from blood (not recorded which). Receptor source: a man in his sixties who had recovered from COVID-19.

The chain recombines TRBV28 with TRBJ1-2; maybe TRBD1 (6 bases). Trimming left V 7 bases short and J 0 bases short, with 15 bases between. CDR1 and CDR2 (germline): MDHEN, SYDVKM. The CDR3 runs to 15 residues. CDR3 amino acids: CASMGAASSNYGYTF. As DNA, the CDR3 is TGTGCCAGCATGGGGGCCGCCAGTTCTAACTATGGCTACACCTTC.

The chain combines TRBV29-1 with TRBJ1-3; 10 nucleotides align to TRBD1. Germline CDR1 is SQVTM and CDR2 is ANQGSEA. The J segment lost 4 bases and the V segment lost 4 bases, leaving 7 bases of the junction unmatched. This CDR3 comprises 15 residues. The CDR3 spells CSVGGQGSGGNTIYF. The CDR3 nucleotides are TGCAGCGTTGGGGGACAGGGGTCGGGAGGAAACACCATATATTTT.

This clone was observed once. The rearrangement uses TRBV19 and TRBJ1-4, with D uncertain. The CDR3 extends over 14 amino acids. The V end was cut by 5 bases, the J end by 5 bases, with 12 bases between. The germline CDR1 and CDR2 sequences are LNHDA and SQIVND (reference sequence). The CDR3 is CASSFPPQNEKLFF. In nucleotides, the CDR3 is TGTGCCAGTAGTTTCCCCCCACAGAATGAAAAACTGTTTTTT.

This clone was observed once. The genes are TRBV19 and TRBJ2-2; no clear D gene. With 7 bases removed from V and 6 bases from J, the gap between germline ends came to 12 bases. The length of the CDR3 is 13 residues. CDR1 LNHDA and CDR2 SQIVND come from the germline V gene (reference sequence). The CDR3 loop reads CASTYDGAGELFF. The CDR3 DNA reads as TGTGCCAGTACCTATGATGGAGCCGGGGAGCTGTTTTTT. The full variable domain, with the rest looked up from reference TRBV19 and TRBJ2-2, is DGGITQSPKYLFRKEGQNVTLSCEQNLNHDAMYWYRQDPGQGLRLIYYSQIVNDFQKGDIAEGYSVSREKKESFPLTVTSAQKNPTAFYLCASTYDGAGELFFGEGSRLTVL.

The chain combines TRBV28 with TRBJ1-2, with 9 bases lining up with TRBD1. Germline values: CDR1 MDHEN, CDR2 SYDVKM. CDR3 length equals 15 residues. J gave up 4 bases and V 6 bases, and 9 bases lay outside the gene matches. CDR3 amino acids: CASRSLGQGTYGYTF. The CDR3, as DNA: TGTGCCAGCAGGTCCCTGGGACAGGGAACCTATGGCTACACCTTC.

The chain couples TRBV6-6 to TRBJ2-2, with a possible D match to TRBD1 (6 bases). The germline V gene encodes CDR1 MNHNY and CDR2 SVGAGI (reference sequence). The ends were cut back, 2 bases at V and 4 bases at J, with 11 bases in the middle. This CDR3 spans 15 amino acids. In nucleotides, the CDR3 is TGTGCCAGCAGTTACGGGGGCGCTTCCACCGGGGAGCTGTTTTTT. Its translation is CASSYGGASTGELFF.

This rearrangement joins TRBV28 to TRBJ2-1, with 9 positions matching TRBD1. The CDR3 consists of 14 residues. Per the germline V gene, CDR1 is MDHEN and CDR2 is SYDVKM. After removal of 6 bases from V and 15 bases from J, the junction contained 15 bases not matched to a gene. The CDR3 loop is CASSLSDRGGLRFF. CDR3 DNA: TGTGCCAGCAGCCTCTCCGACAGGGGGGGACTCCGGTTCTTC. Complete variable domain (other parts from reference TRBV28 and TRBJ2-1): DVKVTQSSRYLVKRTGEKVFLECVQDMDHENMFWYRQDPGLGLRLIYFSYDVKMKEKGDIPEGYSVSREKKERFSLILESASTNQTSMYLCASSLSDRGGLRFFGPGTRLTVL.

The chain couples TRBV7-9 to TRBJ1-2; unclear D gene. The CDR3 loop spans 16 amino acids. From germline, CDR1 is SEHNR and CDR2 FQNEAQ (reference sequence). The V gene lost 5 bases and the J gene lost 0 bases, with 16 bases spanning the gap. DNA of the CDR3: TGTGCCAGCAGCCGTGGCGGGGAGGCTGCTAACTATGGCTACACCTTC. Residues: CASSRGGEAANYGYTF.

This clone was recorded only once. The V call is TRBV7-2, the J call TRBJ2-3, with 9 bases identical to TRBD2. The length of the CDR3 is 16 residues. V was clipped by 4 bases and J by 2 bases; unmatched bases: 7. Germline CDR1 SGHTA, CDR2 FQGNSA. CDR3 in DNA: TGTGCCAGCAGCTCGCGGCTAGCGGGGAACACAGATACGCAGTATTTT. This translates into CASSSRLAGNTDTQYF.